The 28 T cell receptor beta chains given below trace back to one sample, sequenced in a study of blood T cell repertoires in COVID-19. Profiling relied on immunoSEQ multiplex PCR, and the TCRdb table lists in-frame clones only, not all of them. The sample yields 150,000 to 200,000 clones, about 88% seen once. The specimen sequenced was peripheral blood. All receptors come from an older man with active or convalescent COVID-19.

This clone was detected once. This chain uses TRBV2 with TRBJ2-6, with 7 bases fitting TRBD2. The CDR3 covers 19 residues. Looked up from germline, CDR1 is SNHLY and CDR2 is FYNNEI. Unmatched junction bases numbered 12, after V lost 4 bases and J lost 0 bases. The CDR3 is CASSGILGLSFSGANVLTF. CDR3 DNA: TGTGCCAGCAGTGGTATTCTGGGACTATCATTCTCTGGGGCCAACGTCCTGACTTTC.

CDR3 loop: CASSEVGPTNTEAFF. For the CDR3, the DNA is TGTGCCAGCAGTGAGGTGGGGCCGACGAACACTGAAGCTTTCTTT. The chain employs TRBV25-1 and TRBJ1-1; the D gene is possibly TRBD1 (5 bases). Germline loops: CDR1 MGHDK, CDR2 SYGVNS. This CDR3 has 15 amino acids. Trimming pared 3 bases from V and 1 base from J, leaving 12 bases between.

The CDR3 here is CASSGGLAGVTDTQYF. For the CDR3, the DNA is TGTGCCAGCAGCGGGGGACTAGCGGGAGTCACAGATACGCAGTATTTT. This rearrangement joins TRBV7-6 to TRBJ2-3; 14 positions agree with TRBD2. With V trimmed by 5 bases and J by 2 bases, 3 bases remained unmatched. The CDR3 has 16 residues. Germline V gives CDR1 SGHVS, CDR2 FNYEAQ.

The rearrangement joins TRBV28 to TRBJ1-2; 9 bases are shared with TRBD1. The CDR3 contains 15 residues. V dropped 9 bases and J dropped 3; count of bases not matched to a gene: 11. Germline lookup yields CDR1 MDHEN and CDR2 SYDVKM. The CDR3 sequence: CASRSGTGSYYGYTF. DNA of the CDR3: TGTGCCAGTAGATCCGGGACAGGGTCTTACTATGGCTACACCTTC.

In this sample, this clone turned up a few times. The gene calls are TRBV9 and TRBJ2-2; D is undetermined. CDR1 and CDR2 from the germline V gene are SGDLS and YYNGEE. The length of the CDR3 is 16 residues. Trimming cost V 2 bases and J 0 bases, with 11 bases left between them. CDR3 DNA sequence: TGTGCCAGCAGCGTTCCCCTCTACGCGAACACCGGGGAGCTGTTTTTT. Translating gives CASSVPLYANTGELFF.

The rearrangement joins TRBV2 to TRBJ2-7, with D possibly TRBD1 on 5 matching bases. Trimming removed 10 bases from V and 5 bases from J, with 15 bases in between. The CDR3 covers 12 residues. Germline-derived CDR1 and CDR2 are SNHLY and FYNNEI. The CDR3 here is CAMQGFRNEQYF. The CDR3 nucleotides are TGTGCCATGCAGGGTTTCCGGAACGAGCAGTACTTC.

This clone was detected once. The chain couples TRBV7-6 to TRBJ1-6; 7 bases match TRBD1. CDR3 length equals 15 residues. Germline-derived CDR1 and CDR2 are SGHVS and FNYEAQ. With 1 base clipped from V and 6 bases from J, the junction kept 3 bases outside the gene matches. The CDR3: CASSLGQGVNSPLHF. The CDR3 DNA is TGTGCCAGCAGCTTAGGGCAGGGGGTTAATTCACCCCTCCACTTT.

This clone has only a few counts. V usage is TRBV5-1 and J usage is TRBJ2-1; 7 positions match TRBD2. Germline CDR1 is SGHRS and CDR2 is YFSETQ. V lost 3 bases and J lost 2; bases outside the gene matches: 8. CDR3 length equals 16 residues. CDR3 protein: CASSSLAGVPYNEQFF. CDR3 nucleotide sequence: TGCGCCAGCAGCTCACTCGCGGGAGTCCCCTACAATGAGCAGTTCTTC.

The chain carries TRBV6-5 and TRBJ2-7, with 7 bases that match TRBD1. The ends lost 0 bases at V and 3 bases at J; junction bases unmatched: 8. Per germline, CDR1 MNHEY and CDR2 SVGAGI. This CDR3 is built from 16 residues. The CDR3 reads CASSYSETGLSYEQYF. CDR3 DNA: TGTGCCAGCAGTTACTCCGAGACAGGGTTGAGCTACGAGCAGTACTTC.

V gene TRBV4-3 combines with J gene TRBJ1-3; the D is unclear. The CDR3 covers 14 residues. In germline, CDR1 is LGHNA, CDR2 YSLEER. V lost 4 bases and J lost 7, with 14 bases in between. The CDR3 nucleotides read TGCGCCAGCAGCCGTCGGGAGGCAGCGAACACCATATATTTT. Amino acids: CASSRREAANTIYF.

V usage is TRBV3-1 (or the pseudogene TRBV3-2) and J usage is TRBJ2-7; 7 bases map to TRBD2. Germline CDR1 and CDR2: LGHDT and YNNKEL (reference sequence). This CDR3 region has 15 residues. J lost 0 bases, V lost 2 bases, and 4 bases had no gene match. This chain's CDR3 is CASSQSGGSSYEQYF. CDR3 nucleotide sequence: TGTGCCAGCAGCCAAAGCGGCGGGAGCTCCTACGAGCAGTACTTC.

The V and J genes are TRBV4-1 and TRBJ1-4, with TRBD1 matching 9 bases. Germline CDR1 and CDR2: MGHRA and YSYEKL. The CDR3 has 15 residues. V was clipped by 1 base and J by 7 bases; unmatched bases: 4. This CDR3 is CASSQGDRELEKLFF. As DNA, the CDR3 is TGCGCCAGCAGCCAAGGGGACAGGGAGCTTGAAAAACTGTTTTTT.

In this sample, this clone turned up once. The chain couples TRBV3-1 (or the pseudogene TRBV3-2) to TRBJ1-3, with D possibly being TRBD1 (6 bases). Trimming cost V 3 bases and J 0 bases, with 12 bases left between them. The CDR3 length is 16 residues. Germline V gene sequence: CDR1 LGHDT, CDR2 YNNKEL (reference sequence). Here the CDR3 reads CASSQTRTVSGNTIYF. For the CDR3, the DNA is TGTGCCAGCAGCCAGACCCGGACAGTCTCTGGAAACACCATATATTTT.

The rearrangement joins TRBV30 to TRBJ1-6, with 7 bases lining up with TRBD1. CDR1 and CDR2 (germline): GTSNPN, SVGIG (reference sequence). The CDR3 runs 16 residues. V shed 0 bases and J 4 bases; nucleotides not matched to a gene: 6. CDR3 loop: CAWSVRAGGYNSPLHF. In DNA form, the CDR3 reads TGTGCCTGGAGTGTACGGGCAGGGGGATATAATTCACCCCTCCACTTT.

The V call is TRBV28, the J call TRBJ1-3; 7 nucleotides agree with TRBD1. V shed 6 bases, J shed 8 bases, and the junction held 10 bases outside the gene matches. CDR1 and CDR2 (germline): MDHEN, SYDVKM. The CDR3 runs to 14 residues. The CDR3 DNA sequence: TGTGCCAGCAGCCAGAGGGGGCGAAGGGACACCATATATTTT. This sequence encodes CASSQRGRRDTIYF. The variable domain in full, with the rest retrieved from reference TRBV28 and TRBJ1-3, is DVKVTQSSRYLVKRTGEKVFLECVQDMDHENMFWYRQDPGLGLRLIYFSYDVKMKEKGDIPEGYSVSREKKERFSLILESASTNQTSMYLCASSQRGRRDTIYFGEGSWLTVV.

With respect to this clone: The sample contains more than one DNA sequence encoding this CDR3. V and J are TRBV7-9 and TRBJ2-7; D not certain. Trimming removed 8 bases from V and 1 base from J, with 6 bases in between. The CDR3 totals 11 residues. From germline, CDR1 is SEHNR and CDR2 FQNEAQ (reference sequence). This CDR3 is CASSPSYEQYF. CDR3 in DNA: TGTGCCAGCTCTCCGTCCTACGAGCAGTACTTC.

The V call is TRBV23-1, the J call TRBJ2-1; D gene ambiguous. TRBV23-1 carries the ORF label, with uncertain function. The CDR3 spans 13 residues. Trimming stripped 2 bases from V and 9 bases from J, with 11 bases between. In nucleotides, the CDR3 is TGCGCCAGCAGTCAAACCGGGTTTCTTGAGCAGTTCTTC. It is translated as CASSQTGFLEQFF.

The CDR3 loop reads CASSPPREMSDTQYF. The CDR3 DNA sequence: TGTGCCAGCTCACCCCCGCGGGAGATGTCAGATACGCAGTATTTT. The chain links TRBV18 to TRBJ2-3; 7 bases match TRBD2. Trimming removed 3 bases from V and 4 bases from J; junction bases left unmatched: 7. The CDR3 sequence is 15 residues long. From germline, CDR1 is KGHSH and CDR2 LQKENI.

The V and J genes are TRBV10-3 and TRBJ1-1; D gene ambiguous. Germline V gene data show CDR1 as ENHRY and CDR2 as SYGVKD. The CDR3 covers 13 residues. V was cut by 2 bases and J by 1 base, with 5 bases left in between. CDR3 nucleotide sequence: TGTGCCATCAGTGAGACACCGAACACTGAAGCTTTCTTT. Translation: CAISETPNTEAFF.

This chain joins TRBV12-3 or TRBV12-4 and TRBJ1-2; D not certain. The CDR3 has 12 residues. The ends were cut back, 5 bases at V and 6 bases at J, with 10 bases in the middle. CDR3 sequence reads: CASSVYSDGYTF. In DNA, the CDR3 is TGTGCCAGCAGTGTGTATTCTGATGGCTACACCTTC.

Here the CDR3 DNA reads TGTGCCAGCAGTTTAGGACAGGGGGCCGGAAAACTGTTTTTT. Its translation is CASSLGQGAGKLFF. The chain carries TRBV28 and TRBJ1-4; 11 nucleotides align to TRBD1. J was trimmed by 10 bases and V by 2 bases; bases with no gene match: 3. The V gene's germline CDR1 is MDHEN and CDR2 SYDVKM. CDR3 length equals 14 residues.

The chain employs TRBV5-5 and TRBJ2-2; 12 bases align to TRBD1. Per the germline V gene, CDR1 is SGHKS and CDR2 is YYEKEE (reference sequence). V shed 2 bases, J shed 7 bases, and the junction held 3 bases outside the gene matches. The length of the CDR3 is 15 residues. CDR3 loop: CASSLGDRGRGELFF. The CDR3 region has the DNA TGTGCCAGCAGCTTAGGGGACAGGGGGCGCGGGGAGCTGTTTTTT. Together with reference TRBV5-5 and TRBJ2-2, the CDR3 gives the full variable domain: DAGVTQSPTHLIKTRGQQVTLRCSPISGHKSVSWYQQVLGQGPQFIFQYYEKEERGRGNFPDRFSARQFPNYSSELNVNALLLGDSALYLCASSLGDRGRGELFFGEGSRLTVL.

V gene TRBV18 combines with J gene TRBJ2-1; 12 nucleotides line up with TRBD1. The CDR3 length is 15 residues. The germline gives CDR1 KGHSH, CDR2 LQKENI. Trimming at V came to 3 bases and at J to 7 bases, leaving 4 bases not matched to a gene. The DNA of the CDR3 is TGTGCCAGCTCACCTCCGGGACAGGGGGCGAATGAGCAGTTCTTC. It specifies CASSPPGQGANEQFF.

This clone occurred once. The J gene is TRBJ2-6, the V gene TRBV6-6, with D uncertain. V lost 7 bases to trimming and J lost 2 bases, with 3 bases between them. This CDR3 has 12 residues. The germline CDR1 and CDR2 sequences are MNHNY and SVGAGI (reference sequence). As DNA, the CDR3 is TGTGCCAGCACTACTGGGGCCAACGTCCTGACTTTC. Its translation is CASTTGANVLTF.

CDR3 in amino acids: CASSGTSTDTQYF. DNA for the CDR3: TGCGCCAGCAGCGGGACTAGCACAGATACGCAGTATTTT. The chain uses TRBV10-2 and TRBJ2-3; weak D call: TRBD2 (6 bases). CDR1 and CDR2 (germline): WSHSY, SAAADI. The CDR3 spans 13 residues. Trimming left V 6 bases short and J 0 bases short, with 7 bases between.

This sequence joins TRBV10-2 and TRBJ1-5; 8 positions match TRBD1. V lost 8 bases and J lost 6; bases outside the gene matches: 9. The CDR3 extends over 14 amino acids. Per the germline V gene, CDR1 is WSHSY and CDR2 is SAAADI. The chain's CDR3 is CASHSTRGLQPQHF. The CDR3, as DNA: TGCGCCAGCCATTCTACCAGGGGGCTTCAGCCCCAGCATTTT.

V is TRBV25-1 and J is TRBJ1-2, with D possibly matching TRBD1 (6 bases). V lost 7 bases, J lost 2 bases, and 8 bases lay in between. Germline CDR1 and CDR2: MGHDK and SYGVNS. The CDR3 is made up of 12 amino acids. The CDR3 DNA follows: TGTGCCAGCACCCAGGGGAACTATGGCTACACCTTC. Its protein is CASTQGNYGYTF.

This clone was seen once. This rearrangement joins TRBV28 to TRBJ1-1; 10 bases match TRBD1. This CDR3 is built from 14 residues. Losses at the gene ends were 3 bases for V and 2 bases for J; bases not matched to a gene: 0. The germline V gene encodes CDR1 MDHEN and CDR2 SYDVKM. CDR3 sequence: CASSLTGGNTEAFF. The CDR3 DNA follows: TGTGCCAGCAGTTTGACAGGGGGCAACACTGAAGCTTTCTTT.